This TCR beta chain was captured by sequencing in a study of blood T cell repertoires in COVID-19. Profiling relied on immunoSEQ multiplex PCR, and the TCRdb table lists in-frame clones only, not all of them. The table includes 200,000 to 300,000 clones, 65% to 90% detected once. The TCR originated in a woman in her 70s with acute or convalescent COVID-19. Sequences were obtained from peripheral blood.

The CDR3 protein is CASSLRTGLVYEQYF. DNA for the CDR3: TGTGCCAGCAGCCTCCGGACAGGGCTAGTCTACGAGCAGTACTTC. The chain has TRBV9 and TRBJ2-7; 8 bases fit TRBD1. The germline V gene encodes CDR1 SGDLS and CDR2 YYNGEE. Unmatched junction bases numbered 9, after V lost 4 bases and J lost 3 bases. The CDR3 has 15 residues.